The T cell receptor (beta chain) under discussion was sequenced for a study of CD8 T cells in Susac syndrome. Sequencing of TCR beta was performed on blood CD8+ T cells and on blood CD4+ T cells. Each multiple sclerosis control was a treatment-naive patient with relapsing-remitting disease that was either stable or active. CDR3 length equals 14 residues. Germline loops: CDR1 LGHDT, CDR2 YNNKEL (reference sequence). V lost 5 bases and J lost 0; bases outside the gene matches: 2. The authors reverse transcribed roughly 0.5 to 1 ug RNA with random hexamers. Coverage of TCR beta CDR3 amplification by immunoSEQ multiplex PCR extended to 54 Vbeta and 13 Jbeta. TCRdb redid the calling of the immunoSEQ multiplex PCR reads with MiXCR, one entry per CDR3 protein. The table has 150,000 to 200,000 distinct CDR3 sequences, roughly 96% seen once.

The receptor comes from a human donor with multiple sclerosis. Material: CD4+ T cells from PBMCs. This chain links TRBV3-1 with TRBJ2-7; 9 bases align to TRBD1. The CDR3 sequence: CASSGDRASYEQYF. CDR3 nucleotide sequence: TGTGCCAGCAGCGGGGACAGGGCCTCCTACGAGCAGTACTTC.